This TCR beta chain is drawn from a study of cytomegalovirus exposure and HLA in healthy donors. Turning to this clone: As yet, its antigen is unknown.

The PCR had 60 Vbeta and 13 Jbeta primers. Only in-frame clones appear in the TCRdb table, and some are missing; sequencing was by immunoSEQ multiplex PCR. Of 150,000 to 200,000 clones listed, 70% to 90% are singletons. Among the donors, all were healthy bone marrow donors. Overall study results and limits: TCR beta sequences reportedly predicted the HLA-A and HLA-B alleles of most subjects accurately. A missense DCLRE1C variant was associated with V- and J-gene trimming of TCR beta chains in a later analysis, and an independent cohort replicated the association. A likely sequencing artifact accounted for one observed cluster of highly shared sequence variants.

Specimen: PBMCs. The sequence derives from a man aged 18 to 30 in good health and CMV-seropositive.

CDR3 region: CASSRGFMTYNEQFF. In DNA, the CDR3 is TGTGCCAGTAGCAGGGGCTTTATGACCTACAATGAGCAGTTCTTC. The chain has TRBV19 and TRBJ2-1; D may be TRBD1 (6 bases). Germline V gene sequence: CDR1 LNHDA, CDR2 SQIVND (reference sequence). The CDR3 contains 15 residues. The V end lost 6 bases, the J end lost 2 bases, and 14 bases lay between the germline ends.